The 32 T cell receptor beta chains given below trace back to one sample, sequenced in a study of OX40 agonist ivuxolimab in advanced cancers. TCRdb's table, derived via immunoSEQ multiplex PCR, lists solely in-frame clones and lacks some. The table has about 64,000 clones, roughly 81% seen once. Sequences were derived from CD4+ or CD8+ T cells sorted from blood, sampled in a trial of the OX40 agonist ivuxolimab. These receptors were obtained from an adult with an advanced solid tumor such as melanoma, head and neck, liver or kidney cancer.

This CDR3 reads CASSLQGKGNQPQHF. In DNA, the CDR3 is TGTGCCAGCAGTTTACAGGGGAAAGGCAATCAGCCCCAGCATTTT. The rearrangement uses TRBV28 and TRBJ1-5, with D possibly matching TRBD1 (6 bases). Per the germline V gene, CDR1 is MDHEN and CDR2 is SYDVKM. The V and J ends lost 2 bases and 2 bases respectively, with 10 bases between them. This CDR3 is 15 amino acids long. The full variable domain, in which reference TRBV28 and TRBJ1-5 provide the parts outside the CDR3, is DVKVTQSSRYLVKRTGEKVFLECVQDMDHENMFWYRQDPGLGLRLIYFSYDVKMKEKGDIPEGYSVSREKKERFSLILESASTNQTSMYLCASSLQGKGNQPQHFGDGTRLSIL.

This chain connects TRBV11-3 to TRBJ2-7, with unresolved D. Per the germline V gene, CDR1 is SGHNT and CDR2 is YENEEA. The CDR3 covers 14 residues. Trimming took off 5 bases at V and 0 bases at J, with 11 bases between the two ends. This chain's CDR3 is CASSRYLHSYEQYF. The CDR3 bases are TGTGCCAGCAGCCGCTATTTACACTCCTACGAGCAGTACTTC.

The rearrangement uses TRBV7-8 and TRBJ2-7, with TRBD2 identical over 8 bases. After removal of 2 bases from V and 3 bases from J, the junction contained 9 bases not matched to a gene. CDR1 and CDR2 (germline): SGHVS, FQNEAQ. CDR3 length equals 16 residues. In DNA form, the CDR3 reads TGTGCCAGCAGCTTATTACCGGGGGGGGCCGGCTACGAGCAGTACTTC. Its translation: CASSLLPGGAGYEQYF.

This clone was counted once. The DNA of the CDR3 is TGTGCCACCCACCAATTCAATGAGCAGTTCTTC. Amino acids: CATHQFNEQFF. J is TRBJ2-1 and V is TRBV25-1, with D hard to call. The CDR3 covers 11 residues. Germline values: CDR1 MGHDK, CDR2 SYGVNS. V was shortened by 10 bases and J by 6 bases, with 10 bases between the two germline ends.

Note on this clone: Other DNA sequences within the sample encode an identical CDR3. The chain has TRBV5-1 and TRBJ1-1, with a tentative D call TRBD1 (5 bases). The germline V gene encodes CDR1 SGHRS and CDR2 YFSETQ. The CDR3 loop spans 14 amino acids. V lost 0 bases and J 5 bases, leaving 11 bases between the germline ends. The CDR3 DNA is TGCGCCAGCAGCTTGGAAACAGGCGGGACTGAAGCTTTCTTT. Residues: CASSLETGGTEAFF. The variable domain in full, with the rest retrieved from reference TRBV5-1 and TRBJ1-1, is KAGVTQTPRYLIKTRGQQVTLSCSPISGHRSVSWYQQTPGQGLQFLFEYFSETQRNKGNFPGRFSGRQFSNSRSEMNVSTLELGDSALYLCASSLETGGTEAFFGQGTRLTVV.

Turning to this clone: The identical CDR3 is also encoded by other nucleotide sequences in the sample. The J gene is TRBJ1-5, the V gene TRBV9; the D gene is possibly TRBD1 (5 bases). CDR3 size: 15 residues. V was clipped by 0 bases and J by 4 bases, with 11 bases between them. CDR1 is SGDLS, CDR2 YYNGEE, per germline. CDR3 nucleotides: TGTGCCAGCAGCGTAGATGGGGGGGGGAATCAGCCCCAGCATTTT. This codes for CASSVDGGGNQPQHF.

This chain uses TRBV6-5 with TRBJ2-2, with 8 bases identical to TRBD1. After removal of 1 base from V and 1 base from J, the junction contained 2 bases not matched to a gene. Germline loops: CDR1 MNHEY, CDR2 SVGAGI. The length of the CDR3 is 16 residues. This CDR3 is CASSYWTGWNTGELFF. The CDR3 coding sequence is TGTGCCAGCAGTTACTGGACAGGGTGGAACACCGGGGAGCTGTTTTTT.

The chain employs TRBV28 and TRBJ1-5; D perhaps matches TRBD1 (5 bases). This CDR3 is built from 13 residues. Germline V lookup: CDR1 MDHEN, CDR2 SYDVKM. Trimming removed 6 bases at V and 3 bases at J, with 9 bases between. The CDR3 loop reads CASRDRPNQPQHF. CDR3 nucleotide sequence: TGTGCCAGCAGAGACAGACCCAATCAGCCCCAGCATTTT.

V and J are TRBV5-5 and TRBJ2-1; weak D call: TRBD2 (5 bases). CDR3 length equals 13 residues. Trimming removed 1 base from V and 6 bases from J, with 8 bases in between. The germline gives CDR1 SGHKS, CDR2 YYEKEE (reference sequence). CDR3 nucleotides: TGTGCCAGCAGCTTGAGCACTAGCAATGAGCAGTTCTTC. Its protein is CASSLSTSNEQFF.

The chain uses TRBV2 and TRBJ2-1; the D is unclear. With 5 bases removed from V and 9 bases from J, the gap between germline ends came to 20 bases. Germline loops: CDR1 SNHLY, CDR2 FYNNEI. This CDR3 is built from 15 residues. This chain's CDR3 is CASSITPGSTGEQFF. The CDR3 DNA reads TGTGCCAGCAGTATAACACCCGGGTCAACGGGTGAGCAGTTCTTC.

The chain recombines TRBV7-9 with TRBJ1-2; D remains unclear. The germline gives CDR1 SEHNR, CDR2 FQNEAQ (reference sequence). CDR3 length equals 14 residues. Trimming removed 1 base from V and 2 bases from J, with 8 bases in between. CDR3 residues: CASSLDLRNYGYTF. The CDR3, as DNA: TGTGCCAGCAGCTTAGACCTCAGAAACTATGGCTACACCTTC.

The V call is TRBV2, the J call TRBJ1-2; no firm D call. The V end was cut by 6 bases, the J end by 5 bases, with 13 bases between. The length of the CDR3 is 13 residues. Germline V gives CDR1 SNHLY, CDR2 FYNNEI. The CDR3 protein is CASSPTAEYGYTF. The CDR3 nucleotides are TGTGCCAGCAGCCCCACAGCTGAATATGGCTACACCTTC.

This clone was observed a few times. The chain employs TRBV28 and TRBJ1-1, with TRBD1 identical over 7 bases. The CDR3 is made up of 13 amino acids. With V trimmed by 4 bases and J by 5 bases, 4 bases remained unmatched. The germline V gene encodes CDR1 MDHEN and CDR2 SYDVKM. CDR3: CASSSNRGTEAFF. CDR3 coding DNA: TGTGCCAGCAGTTCAAACAGGGGAACTGAAGCTTTCTTT.

This clone showed up just a few times. This chain links TRBV7-6 with TRBJ1-4; D is undetermined. CDR1 SGHVS and CDR2 FNYEAQ come from the germline V gene. Deletions cut 0 bases from V and 8 bases from J, with 7 bases between. The CDR3 runs 13 residues. The CDR3 DNA reads as TGTGCCAGCAGCTTAGCTACGGGAGAAAAACTGTTTTTT. Its protein is CASSLATGEKLFF.

The chain joins TRBV7-9 to TRBJ2-1; 10 nucleotides line up with TRBD2. CDR3 length: 15 residues. V lost 5 bases and J lost 5; bases outside the gene matches: 6. CDR1 is SEHNR, CDR2 FQNEAQ, per germline (reference sequence). Here the CDR3 reads CASSPTSGKNNEQFF. CDR3 DNA: TGTGCCAGCAGCCCCACTAGCGGGAAAAACAATGAGCAGTTCTTC. The complete variable domain, with remaining parts taken from reference TRBV7-9 and TRBJ2-1, reads DTGVSQNPRHKITKRGQNVTFRCDPISEHNRLYWYRQTLGQGPEFLTYFQNEAQLEKSRLLSDRFSAERPKGSFSTLEIQRTEQGDSAMYLCASSPTSGKNNEQFFGPGTRLTVL.

This clone has a handful of counts. CDR3: CASSQVLAGRYEQYF. The CDR3 region has the DNA TGTGCCAGCAGCCAAGTTCTGGCGGGGCGCTACGAGCAGTACTTC. The genes are TRBV4-2 and TRBJ2-7; TRBD2 is a possible D gene (6 bases). V dropped 1 base and J dropped 3 bases, with 13 bases sitting between them. This CDR3 contains 15 residues. Looked up from germline, CDR1 is LGHNA and CDR2 is YNFKEQ.

This chain uses TRBV2 with TRBJ2-7; 7 bases align to TRBD1. The CDR3 totals 13 residues. J gave up 2 bases and V 6 bases, and 4 bases lay outside the gene matches. Germline lookup yields CDR1 SNHLY and CDR2 FYNNEI. CDR3 nucleotides: TGTGCCAGCAGAAAGACAGGGACCTACGAGCAGTACTTC. It encodes CASRKTGTYEQYF.

This clone is a singleton in its sample. V and J are TRBV19 and TRBJ2-1; 7 bases agree with TRBD2. The ends lost 4 bases at V and 5 bases at J; junction bases unmatched: 5. CDR3 length: 14 residues. Germline-derived CDR1 and CDR2 are LNHDA and SQIVND (reference sequence). CDR3 sequence: CASSRRELHNEQFF. The CDR3 DNA is TGTGCCAGTAGTAGGCGGGAGCTACACAATGAGCAGTTCTTC.

This clone was observed a few times. The chain uses TRBV2 and TRBJ1-5, with D unresolved. Trimming took off 4 bases at V and 4 bases at J, with 8 bases between the two ends. Germline V gives CDR1 SNHLY, CDR2 FYNNEI. The CDR3 sequence is 13 residues long. The chain's CDR3 is CASSGQINQPQHF. The CDR3 region has the DNA TGTGCCAGCAGTGGGCAGATTAATCAGCCCCAGCATTTT.

The V gene is TRBV12-5, the J gene TRBJ2-1; TRBD1 is a possible D gene (6 bases). The CDR3 spans 14 residues. V was cut by 8 bases and J by 3 bases, with 14 bases left in between. CDR1 and CDR2 (germline): LGHNT, FRNRAP. This CDR3 reads CASLRDINYNEQFF. In nucleotides, the CDR3 is TGTGCTAGTTTAAGGGACATCAACTACAATGAGCAGTTCTTC.

This sequence joins TRBV9 and TRBJ1-2; maybe TRBD1 (6 bases). Trimming cost V 7 bases and J 4 bases, with 17 bases left between them. Germline CDR1 SGDLS, CDR2 YYNGEE. CDR3 length: 14 amino acids. The CDR3 DNA is TGTGCCAGCTGCCCAGGGGAGACTATCTATGGCTACACCTTC. This translates into CASCPGETIYGYTF.

The chain employs TRBV7-9 and TRBJ1-2; tentative D call: TRBD1 (5 bases). Between the trimmed V and J ends, which lost 3 bases and 5 bases, there was a span of 10 bases. This CDR3 comprises 13 residues. Germline CDR1 and CDR2: SEHNR and FQNEAQ (reference sequence). The CDR3 sequence: CASSLAGRYGYTF. For the CDR3, the DNA is TGTGCCAGCAGCTTGGCAGGGAGGTATGGCTACACCTTC.

The chain links TRBV5-6 to TRBJ1-3, with TRBD1 as a possible D gene (6 bases). There are 19 residues in the CDR3. Germline values: CDR1 SGHDT, CDR2 YYEEEE. V dropped 1 base and J dropped 2 bases, with 22 bases sitting between them. The CDR3 sequence: CASSLFVGGQPGPGNTIYF. The CDR3, as DNA: TGTGCCAGCAGCTTGTTTGTGGGGGGCCAGCCTGGACCTGGAAACACCATATATTTT.

V gene TRBV11-2 combines with J gene TRBJ2-7; no clear D gene. V lost 2 bases, J lost 1 base, and 6 bases lay in between. CDR3 length: 13 residues. From germline, CDR1 is SGHAT and CDR2 FQNNGV. The CDR3 nucleotides are TGTGCCAGCAGCTTACAGACTTCCTACGAGCAGTACTTC. It codes for CASSLQTSYEQYF.

This clone was observed a handful of times. J is TRBJ1-6 and V is TRBV19; D not certain. Trimming cost V 7 bases and J 7 bases, with 17 bases left between them. The CDR3 runs to 15 residues. Per the germline V gene, CDR1 is LNHDA and CDR2 is SQIVND (reference sequence). The CDR3 region has the DNA TGTGCCAGTATGGCGGAAGACGTAGTCAATTCACCCCTCCACTTT. Translating it yields CASMAEDVVNSPLHF.

The chain carries TRBV5-6 and TRBJ2-7; D possibly corresponds to TRBD1 (7 bases). With 4 bases removed from V and 3 bases from J, the gap between germline ends came to 14 bases. Germline V gene sequence: CDR1 SGHDT, CDR2 YYEEEE. This CDR3 has 14 amino acids. The CDR3 protein is CASSQRGDSYEQYF. The CDR3 nucleotides are TGTGCCAGCAGCCAAAGGGGGGACAGCTACGAGCAGTACTTC.

This chain joins TRBV5-6 and TRBJ1-6, with no clear D. V gave up 5 bases and J gave up 7 bases, with 13 bases separating them. CDR1 is SGHDT, CDR2 YYEEEE, per germline. The CDR3 extends over 14 amino acids. The CDR3 DNA sequence: TGTGCCAGCAGATTGCTGGGCCAAAATTCACCCCTCCACTTT. Translation gives CASRLLGQNSPLHF.

The chain carries TRBV4-2 and TRBJ1-2, with 7 positions matching TRBD1. The CDR3 is made up of 14 amino acids. The ends lost 0 bases at V and 6 bases at J; junction bases unmatched: 4. Germline CDR1 and CDR2: LGHNA and YNFKEQ. The CDR3 DNA reads TGTGCCAGCAGCCAAGACATAGGGGGCGATGGCTACACCTTC. This encodes CASSQDIGGDGYTF.

This clone has just one count. The V and J genes are TRBV30 and TRBJ2-7, with 9 positions matching TRBD2. Trimming removed 0 bases from V and 2 bases from J; junction bases left unmatched: 5. Germline-derived CDR1 and CDR2 are GTSNPN and SVGIG (reference sequence). The CDR3 length is 15 residues. CDR3 residues: CAWSVLAGGPYEQYF. For the CDR3, the DNA is TGTGCCTGGAGTGTACTGGCGGGAGGGCCCTACGAGCAGTACTTC.

The V call is TRBV7-9, the J call TRBJ2-2, with TRBD1 as a possible D gene (5 bases). Germline assignment: CDR1 SEHNR and CDR2 FQNEAQ (reference sequence). This CDR3 has 17 residues. Trimming took off 5 bases at V and 2 bases at J, with 18 bases between the two ends. Written as DNA, the CDR3 is TGTGCCAGCAGCCGTGCCGGACAAACTCTTAACACCGGGGAGCTGTTTTTT. It specifies CASSRAGQTLNTGELFF.

This chain uses TRBV10-3 with TRBJ1-3; unclear D gene. This CDR3 contains 13 residues. The V end lost 7 bases, the J end lost 0 bases, and 7 bases lay between the germline ends. The germline CDR1 and CDR2 sequences are ENHRY and SYGVKD. The CDR3 sequence: CAITGTSGNTIYF. CDR3 DNA: TGTGCCATCACTGGCACCTCTGGAAACACCATATATTTT.

The V and J genes are TRBV27 and TRBJ1-2; D remains ambiguous. CDR3 length equals 13 residues. V was shortened by 0 bases and J by 8 bases, with 10 bases between the two germline ends. Per germline, CDR1 MNHEY and CDR2 SMNVEV (reference sequence). DNA for the CDR3: TGTGCCAGCAGTTTATCGATGTGGGAGGGCTACACCTTC. It yields the protein CASSLSMWEGYTF.